A selection of T cell receptor beta chains follows, all from one sample in a study of cytomegalovirus exposure and HLA in healthy donors. Assay used: immunoSEQ multiplex PCR; TCRdb lists only in-frame clones, some missing. This sample has approximately 150,000 clones, with over 80% found just once. Sequenced sample: PBMCs. The source of these receptors is a man aged 45-60 years in good health and CMV-seropositive. Both conserved end residues are part of each CDR3. A D gene is named only where the DNA matches it firmly. Clone size is shown for a subset of rows, as once, few, many or a class of expanded clone.

TRBD1	TRBV19	.	TRBJ2-2	CASNPGTEAGELFF	TGTGCCAGTAATCCTGGGACAGAAGCCGGGGAGCTGTTTTTT
.	TRBV7-9	.	TRBJ2-7	CASSRVQGTHSYEQYF	TGTGCCAGCAGCCGGGTACAGGGGACTCATTCCTACGAGCAGTACTTC
.	TRBV2	.	TRBJ2-2	CASIRERGAQNTGELFF	TGTGCCAGCATCAGGGAAAGAGGCGCACAGAACACCGGGGAGCTGTTTTTT
TRBD2	TRBV2	.	TRBJ2-5	CASRTGLASQETQYF	TGTGCCAGCAGGACGGGACTAGCGAGCCAAGAGACCCAGTACTTC
TRBD2	TRBV25-1	.	TRBJ2-2	CASRPSGYNTGELFF	TGTGCCAGCAGACCTAGCGGGTACAACACCGGGGAGCTGTTTTTT
TRBD2	TRBV10-1	.	TRBJ2-2	CASSESPGLAGVNGELFF	TGCGCCAGCAGTGAGTCCCCGGGACTAGCGGGAGTGAACGGGGAGCTGTTTTTT
.	TRBV5-1	.	TRBJ2-3	CASSLVSGIWDTQYF	TGCGCCAGCAGCTTGGTGTCGGGAATTTGGGATACGCAGTATTTT
.	TRBV13	.	TRBJ1-1	CASSLESVNTEAFF	TGTGCCAGCAGCTTAGAGTCGGTGAACACTGAAGCTTTCTTT
TRBD2	TRBV19	.	TRBJ2-3	CASSTRKRELTDTQYF	TGTGCCAGTAGTACCCGAAAGCGGGAGTTAACAGATACGCAGTATTTT
TRBD2	TRBV6-1	.	TRBJ2-3	CASSPGGWDTQYF	TGTGCCAGCAGCCCGGGGGGGTGGGATACGCAGTATTTT
TRBD1	TRBV10-1	.	TRBJ2-5	CASSETRFTGQGGETQYF	TGCGCCAGCAGTGAGACTAGGTTTACGGGACAGGGAGGAGAGACCCAGTACTTC
TRBD1	TRBV5-1	few	TRBJ2-2	CASSLATGGAGTGELFF	TGCGCCAGCAGCTTGGCCACAGGGGGCGCGGGGACCGGGGAGCTGTTTTTT
.	TRBV5-1	once	TRBJ2-2	CASSLEAGFTGELFF	TGCGCCAGCAGCTTGGAGGCGGGGTTCACCGGGGAGCTGTTTTTT
.	TRBV6-5	few	TRBJ1-2	CASSYSGGSGGYTF	TGTGCCAGCAGTTACTCTGGGGGGTCGGGTGGCTACACCTTC
.	TRBV5-8	few	TRBJ2-2	CASSQGFSGELFF	TGTGCCAGCAGCCAGGGATTCTCCGGGGAGCTGTTTTTT
.	TRBV10-3	.	TRBJ1-2	CAISESAEIYTF	TGTGCCATCAGTGAGTCTGCGGAGATCTACACCTTC
.	TRBV4-1	.	TRBJ2-7	CASSQGAGPYEQYF	TGCGCCAGCAGCCAAGGGGCAGGGCCCTACGAGCAGTACTTC
.	TRBV5-4	once	TRBJ1-6	CASSLEPEGSSPLHF	TGTGCCAGCAGCTTGGAGCCGGAGGGCTCTTCACCCCTCCACTTT
.	TRBV5-1	.	TRBJ2-5	CASSLRLEYQETQYF	TGCGCCAGCAGCTTACGACTAGAGTACCAAGAGACCCAGTACTTC
.	TRBV6-6	.	TRBJ2-1	CASSPSYNEQFF	TGTGCCAGCAGCCCATCCTACAATGAGCAGTTCTTC
TRBD1	TRBV27	.	TRBJ2-1	CASKTGQGVTNEQFF	TGTGCCAGCAAAACGGGACAGGGGGTAACCAATGAGCAGTTCTTC
TRBD2	TRBV18	.	TRBJ2-5	CASSPGLAGETQYF	TGTGCCAGCTCACCCGGACTAGCGGGAGAGACCCAGTACTTC
TRBD2	TRBV7-8	once	TRBJ2-1	CASSHKLLAGGSGYNEQFF	TGTGCCAGCAGCCATAAATTACTAGCGGGAGGTTCTGGGTACAATGAGCAGTTCTTC
.	TRBV10-3	.	TRBJ2-5	CAISSQGLETQYF	TGTGCCATCAGTTCCCAGGGGCTAGAGACCCAGTACTTC
.	TRBV9	.	TRBJ2-2	CASSVGQMNTGELFF	TGTGCCAGCAGCGTAGGACAGATGAACACCGGGGAGCTGTTTTTT
.	TRBV6-5	.	TRBJ1-4	CASSERVILFF	TGTGCCAGCAGTGAACGGGTGATACTGTTTTTT
TRBD2	TRBV2	.	TRBJ2-1	CASSEGLAEFNEQFF	TGTGCCAGCAGTGAAGGACTAGCGGAGTTTAATGAGCAGTTCTTC
.	TRBV7-8	.	TRBJ1-2	CASTPPGISYGYTF	TGTGCCAGCACCCCCCCGGGGATTAGCTATGGCTACACCTTC
.	TRBV4-1	.	TRBJ1-5	CASSQPTEYSNQPQHF	TGCGCCAGCAGCCAACCGACAGAATATAGCAATCAGCCCCAGCATTTT
.	TRBV10-3	.	TRBJ2-1	CAISEKLANNEQFF	TGTGCCATCAGTGAGAAACTAGCTAACAATGAGCAGTTCTTC
TRBD2	TRBV6-5	.	TRBJ2-5	CASRRGMGGETQYF	TGTGCCAGCCGACGGGGAATGGGGGGGGAGACCCAGTACTTC
.	TRBV30	.	TRBJ2-3	CAWSRLARTDTQYF	TGTGCCTGGAGTCGGCTAGCGCGCACAGATACGCAGTATTTT
TRBD1	TRBV5-1	.	TRBJ1-5	CASSSTGGKQPQHF	TGCGCCAGCAGCTCAACAGGGGGCAAGCAGCCCCAGCATTTT
TRBD1	TRBV28	.	TRBJ2-7	CASSLSGGVRYEQYF	TGTGCCAGCAGTTTATCAGGGGGCGTAAGGTACGAGCAGTACTTC
.	TRBV11-2	.	TRBJ2-7	CTSSLGLESYEQYF	TGTACCAGCAGCTTAGGGTTAGAATCCTACGAGCAGTACTTC
TRBD1	TRBV28	.	TRBJ1-5	CASSPDRGLTQPQHF	TGTGCCAGCAGTCCCGACAGGGGCCTCACTCAGCCCCAGCATTTT
.	TRBV27	.	TRBJ2-7	CASRRQAYEQYF	TGTGCCAGCAGACGGCAGGCCTACGAGCAGTACTTC
.	TRBV5-1	.	TRBJ2-7	CASSLRGHRYEQYF	TGCGCCAGCAGCTTGAGGGGACACCGCTACGAGCAGTACTTC
TRBD1	TRBV19	.	TRBJ1-4	CASSGGQGRNATNEKLFF	TGTGCCAGTAGTGGGGGACAGGGTCGGAATGCAACTAATGAAAAACTGTTTTTT
.	TRBV12-1	.	TRBJ2-7	CASSFTRDRASEGASDEQYF	TGTGCCAGCAGCTTTACCCGGGACAGGGCCTCGGAGGGGGCGTCTGACGAGCAGTACTTC
TRBD2	TRBV9	.	TRBJ2-7	CASRREGAYEQYF	TGTGCCAGCAGACGGGAGGGGGCCTACGAGCAGTACTTC
.	TRBV21-1	.	TRBJ1-5	CASPTAGGARSQPQHF	TGTGCCAGCCCTACCGCCGGCGGGGCGAGGAGCCAGCCCCAGCATTTT
TRBD1	TRBV25-1	.	TRBJ1-6	CASSETGAASPLHF	TGTGCCAGCAGTGAAACAGGGGCAGCATCACCCCTCCACTTT
TRBD1	TRBV10-2	.	TRBJ2-7	CASNAGTGTYEQYF	TGCGCCAGCAATGCTGGGACAGGGACCTACGAGCAGTACTTC
TRBD2	TRBV7-2	.	TRBJ2-7	CASSLSSGSSEQYF	TGTGCCAGCAGCTTATCCAGCGGGAGTAGCGAGCAGTACTTC
.	TRBV27	.	TRBJ2-2	CASSFLGHTGELFF	TGTGCCAGCAGTTTTCTGGGGCACACCGGGGAGCTGTTTTTT
.	TRBV2	.	TRBJ2-2	CASSGVRGTGELFF	TGTGCCAGCAGTGGGGTTCGGGGGACCGGGGAGCTGTTTTTT
.	TRBV6-6	.	TRBJ1-6	CASSYSNRGSDSPLHF	TGTGCCAGCAGTTACTCGAATAGGGGTAGTGATTCACCCCTCCACTTT
.	TRBV27	.	TRBJ2-7	CASSLVPRGTYEQYF	TGTGCCAGCAGTTTAGTCCCTAGAGGTACCTACGAGCAGTACTTC
TRBD1	TRBV6-5	.	TRBJ2-1	CASRTDRGQYNEQFF	TGTGCCAGCAGGACCGACAGGGGGCAATACAATGAGCAGTTCTTC
.	TRBV6-5	.	TRBJ2-2	CASNYVAAGNTGELFF	TGTGCCAGCAATTATGTGGCTGCGGGAAACACCGGGGAGCTGTTTTTT
TRBD1	TRBV15	.	TRBJ2-3	CATSRGDSSTDTQYF	TGTGCCACCAGCAGAGGGGACAGCAGCACAGATACGCAGTATTTT
TRBD1	TRBV7-8	.	TRBJ1-2	CASSLGTGVRRGYTF	TGTGCCAGCAGCTTGGGCACAGGGGTCCGGAGGGGCTACACCTTC
.	TRBV5-1	.	TRBJ2-5	CASSLARGETQYF	TGCGCCAGCAGCTTGGCACGGGGTGAGACCCAGTACTTC